This TCR beta chain was sequenced in a study of immune characterization of retroperitoneal liposarcoma. Per the germline V gene, CDR1 is SGHDT and CDR2 is YYEEEE. The length of the CDR3 is 15 residues. Trimming removed 5 bases from V and 6 bases from J; junction bases left unmatched: 11. TCRdb re-called the PCR reads with MiXCR, one entry per CDR3 protein. The sample consists of approximately 4,400 distinct CDR3 sequences, 35% to 45% of them appearing once. By share, this clonotype ranks as medium-sized. The V call is TRBV5-6, the J call TRBJ1-1; TRBD1 aligns across 9 bases. The sequencing sample was made of tumor tissue. The origin of this receptor is a male donor with retroperitoneal liposarcoma. The CDR3 region has the DNA TGTGCCAGCAGTCTGGGGGACAGGGCCTACCCTGAAGCTTTCTTT. This encodes CASSLGDRAYPEAFF.